The 2 T cell receptor beta chains in this list originate from one sample, sequenced in a study of cytomegalovirus exposure and HLA in healthy donors. The data were produced by immunoSEQ multiplex PCR, yet TCRdb's version contains in-frame clones alone and is incomplete. This table has around 150,000 clones, 90% to 97% appearing once. Sequencing input: PBMCs. These receptors came from a young woman in good health and CMV-seronegative.

The gene calls are TRBV27 and TRBJ2-3, with TRBD2 identical over 11 bases. The CDR3 consists of 15 residues. The junction had 5 bases not matched to a gene; V was cut back by 5 bases and J by 4 bases. Germline V CDR1 and CDR2: MNHEY, SMNVEV (reference sequence). The CDR3 sequence is CASSPIAGGPDTQYF. For the CDR3, the DNA is TGTGCCAGCAGTCCGATAGCGGGGGGGCCAGATACGCAGTATTTT.

This chain uses TRBV18 with TRBJ2-1, with D possibly matching TRBD1 (6 bases). V was clipped by 4 bases and J by 7 bases, with 14 bases between them. CDR3 length: 14 residues. CDR1 KGHSH and CDR2 LQKENI come from the germline V gene. The CDR3 loop is CASSRLKGENEQFF. The CDR3 DNA reads as TGTGCCAGCTCACGGCTAAAGGGGGAGAATGAGCAGTTCTTC.